These 32 T cell receptor beta chains share one sample of origin, sequenced in a study of cytomegalovirus exposure and HLA in healthy donors. The primer mix had 60 Vbeta and 13 Jbeta primers. The method was immunoSEQ multiplex PCR; TCRdb's version includes in-frame clones alone and lacks a portion of them. Of approximately 160,000 clones listed, 84% are singletons. Material for sequencing was PBMCs. The source is a boy younger than 10 in good health and CMV-seronegative.

This chain uses TRBV11-3 with TRBJ2-3; D is possibly TRBD1 (5 bases). V dropped 4 bases and J dropped 2 bases, with 7 bases sitting between them. This CDR3 spans 13 amino acids. Germline V CDR1 and CDR2: SGHNT, YENEEA. As DNA, the CDR3 is TGTGCCAGCAGCTCGACAGTCACAGATACGCAGTATTTT. Protein: CASSSTVTDTQYF.

The chain combines TRBV28 with TRBJ2-2; 10 bases line up with TRBD2. Trimming at V came to 3 bases and at J to 5 bases, leaving 6 bases not matched to a gene. The CDR3 is made up of 16 amino acids. Germline lookup yields CDR1 MDHEN and CDR2 SYDVKM. The CDR3: CASSLGASGSTGELFF. Here the CDR3 DNA reads TGTGCCAGCAGTTTGGGAGCTAGCGGGAGTACCGGGGAGCTGTTTTTT.

This sequence joins TRBV9 and TRBJ2-7, with a possible D match to TRBD1 (6 bases). The CDR3 is 13 amino acids. V dropped 2 bases and J dropped 6 bases, with 12 bases sitting between them. The germline gives CDR1 SGDLS, CDR2 YYNGEE. DNA for the CDR3: TGTGCCAGCAGCGTCGCAGGGGAAGGCGAGCAGTACTTC. Translated, it gives CASSVAGEGEQYF.

V usage is TRBV25-1 and J usage is TRBJ2-3; 15 nucleotides line up with TRBD2. There are 17 residues in the CDR3. Trimming at V came to 6 bases and at J to 3 bases, leaving 7 bases not matched to a gene. CDR1 is MGHDK, CDR2 SYGVNS, per germline. Here the CDR3 DNA reads TGTGCCAGCAGAGGACTAGCGGGAGGGCCGGGGACAGATACGCAGTATTTT. As protein: CASRGLAGGPGTDTQYF.

This chain connects TRBV6-9 to TRBJ2-1; 8 nucleotides match TRBD2. The trim removed 9 bases at V and 8 bases at J, leaving 15 bases unmatched. The CDR3 consists of 15 residues. Germline-derived CDR1 and CDR2 are MNHGY and SVAAGI. CDR3 loop: CARKALSGTLYEQFF. CDR3 nucleotides: TGTGCCAGAAAGGCTCTTAGCGGGACCCTATATGAGCAGTTCTTC.

The chain links TRBV5-1 to TRBJ2-3, with TRBD2 matching 8 bases. The CDR3 contains 15 residues. J lost 4 bases, V lost 0 bases, and 4 bases had no gene match. Germline CDR1 SGHRS, CDR2 YFSETQ. The DNA for the CDR3 is TGCGCCAGCAGCTTGGCGGGGGGGCGCCCAGATACGCAGTATTTT. Encoded protein: CASSLAGGRPDTQYF.

This clone was picked up a small number of times. The chain couples TRBV9 to TRBJ1-2; the match to TRBD1 covers 8 bases. This CDR3 has 14 residues. Trimming at V came to 3 bases and at J to 4 bases, leaving 5 bases not matched to a gene. Germline V lookup: CDR1 SGDLS, CDR2 YYNGEE. In nucleotides, the CDR3 is TGTGCCAGCAGCGGGACAGGGCAGGGCTATGGCTACACCTTC. Amino acids: CASSGTGQGYGYTF. Using reference TRBV9 and TRBJ1-2 for the parts outside the CDR3, the full variable domain is DSGVTQTPKHLITATGQRVTLRCSPRSGDLSVYWYQQSLDQGLQFLIQYYNGEERAKGNILERFSAQQFPDLHSELNLSSLELGDSALYFCASSGTGQGYGYTFGSGTRLTVV.

This chain links TRBV19 with TRBJ2-7; 7 bases agree with TRBD2. V shed 8 bases and J 4 bases; nucleotides not matched to a gene: 5. CDR3 size: 12 residues. Germline V gene sequence: CDR1 LNHDA, CDR2 SQIVND (reference sequence). The CDR3 DNA reads as TGTGCCAGTGGGACTACACTTTACGAGCAGTACTTC. Residues: CASGTTLYEQYF.

The genes are TRBV5-4 and TRBJ2-2; 7 bases align to TRBD1. The CDR3 spans 14 residues. The V gene end was trimmed by 4 bases and the J gene end by 5 bases; junction bases not matched to a gene: 5. Germline V gives CDR1 SGHNT, CDR2 YYREEE (reference sequence). The CDR3 nucleotides read TGTGCCAGCAGCCGGGACAGTGGTACCGGGGAGCTGTTTTTT. Amino acid sequence: CASSRDSGTGELFF.

V and J are TRBV2 and TRBJ2-1, with D possibly TRBD2 on 6 matching bases. CDR1 and CDR2 (germline): SNHLY, FYNNEI. Deletions cut 3 bases from V and 9 bases from J, with 12 bases between. The CDR3 runs to 13 residues. CDR3 nucleotide sequence: TGTGCCAGCAGTGAGGTGACGCGGGGTGAGCAGTTCTTC. It specifies CASSEVTRGEQFF.

This clone was recorded only once. The chain employs TRBV2 and TRBJ1-2; TRBD1 matches 7 bases. Germline loops: CDR1 SNHLY, CDR2 FYNNEI. The CDR3 consists of 13 residues. V shed 4 bases, J shed 5 bases, and the junction held 4 bases outside the gene matches. CDR3 region: CASSGGTVYGYTF. The CDR3 nucleotides are TGTGCCAGCAGTGGAGGGACAGTATATGGCTACACCTTC.

This sequence joins TRBV5-1 and TRBJ2-1; weak D call: TRBD2 (5 bases). Germline V gene lookup returns CDR1 SGHRS and CDR2 YFSETQ. CDR3 size: 15 residues. The V end lost 5 bases, the J end lost 7 bases, and 19 bases lay between the germline ends. CDR3 protein: CASSLTDYYGNEQFF. CDR3 nucleotides: TGCGCCAGCAGTTTGACTGACTACTATGGTAATGAGCAGTTCTTC.

This chain joins TRBV25-1 and TRBJ2-5, with D perhaps TRBD2 (6 bases). The germline gives CDR1 MGHDK, CDR2 SYGVNS. The CDR3 is 14 amino acids. Trimming removed 0 bases from V and 8 bases from J, with 13 bases in between. The CDR3 DNA reads as TGTGCCAGCAGTGAATATGGGCGGGATAGTACCCAGTACTTC. Its translation is CASSEYGRDSTQYF.

The chain joins TRBV6-1 to TRBJ2-7; D is unclear. CDR1 and CDR2 (germline): MNHNS, SASEGT. Trimming pared 1 base from V and 3 bases from J, leaving 13 bases between. This CDR3 is 15 amino acids long. For the CDR3, the DNA is TGTGCCAGCAGTGAAGAGGTGCGAGGTATCTACGAGCAGTACTTC. Translating it yields CASSEEVRGIYEQYF.

The chain employs TRBV13 and TRBJ2-4; 8 bases match TRBD1. CDR1 PRHDT and CDR2 FYEKMQ come from the germline V gene (reference sequence). With V trimmed by 4 bases and J by 7 bases, 6 bases remained unmatched. The CDR3 totals 14 residues. The CDR3 DNA is TGTGCCAGCAGCTCGGACAGGGTTCGGAACATTCAGTACTTC. This sequence encodes CASSSDRVRNIQYF.

The V call is TRBV6-5, the J call TRBJ1-4, with 9 bases aligning to TRBD1. The CDR3 sequence is 13 residues long. The junction had 3 bases not matched to a gene; V was cut back by 5 bases and J by 8 bases. From germline, CDR1 is MNHEY and CDR2 SVGAGI. The CDR3: CASSRDRDEKLFF. As DNA, the CDR3 is TGTGCCAGCAGTCGGGACAGGGACGAAAAACTGTTTTTT.

This CDR3 is CASSLDSTPGGQFF. In nucleotides, the CDR3 is TGTGCCAGCAGCTTAGATTCAACCCCCGGTGGGCAGTTCTTC. This chain connects TRBV7-2 to TRBJ2-1; D is uncertain. This CDR3 has 14 residues. Germline CDR1 SGHTA, CDR2 FQGNSA. V was clipped by 1 base and J by 12 bases, with 16 bases between them.

Note on this clone: Other DNA sequences within the sample encode an identical CDR3. The chain is built from TRBV30 and TRBJ2-1; 10 nucleotides line up with TRBD2. V gave up 0 bases and J gave up 4 bases; unmatched junction bases: 9. The CDR3 is 17 residues long. Germline loops: CDR1 GTSNPN, CDR2 SVGIG (reference sequence). CDR3 bases: TGTGCCTGGAGTGTAGGGCCTAGCGGGAGTACGTACAATGAGCAGTTCTTC. Translated: CAWSVGPSGSTYNEQFF. Based on the CDR3 plus reference TRBV30 and TRBJ2-1, the full variable domain is SQTIHQWPATLVQPVGSPLSLECTVEGTSNPNLYWYRQAAGRGLQLLFYSVGIGQISSEVPQNLSASRPQDRQFILSSKKLLLSDSGFYLCAWSVGPSGSTYNEQFFGPGTRLTVL.

The rearrangement uses TRBV7-2 and TRBJ2-3, with 12 bases that match TRBD2. V gave up 1 base and J gave up 5 bases; unmatched junction bases: 4. The germline V gene encodes CDR1 SGHTA and CDR2 FQGNSA. The CDR3 extends over 16 amino acids. The CDR3 sequence is CASSLGLAGDLDTQYF. CDR3 bases: TGTGCCAGCAGCTTAGGACTAGCGGGAGATTTAGATACGCAGTATTTT.

V is TRBV15 and J is TRBJ1-2; TRBD1 matches 7 bases. In germline, CDR1 is LNHNV, CDR2 YYDKDF (reference sequence). Trimming removed 2 bases from V and 5 bases from J; junction bases left unmatched: 11. This CDR3 is built from 16 residues. The DNA of the CDR3 is TGTGCCACCAGCAGAAGCCAGGGGGGAAAAGGGTATGGCTACACCTTC. It encodes CATSRSQGGKGYGYTF.

This sequence joins TRBV2 and TRBJ2-2; 7 positions agree with TRBD1. Germline CDR1 reads SNHLY; CDR2 reads FYNNEI. With V trimmed by 6 bases and J by 4 bases, 8 bases remained unmatched. The CDR3 extends over 15 amino acids. CDR3 loop: CASRRDRETTGELFF. The CDR3 bases are TGTGCCAGCAGGAGAGACAGGGAGACCACCGGGGAGCTGTTTTTT.

V gene TRBV4-2 combines with J gene TRBJ2-3, with TRBD2 matching 11 bases. V lost 7 bases and J lost 4; bases outside the gene matches: 10. Germline-derived CDR1 and CDR2 are LGHNA and YNFKEQ. The CDR3 has 16 amino acids. CDR3 residues: CASKLAGGSGPDTQYF. The CDR3 coding sequence is TGTGCCAGCAAATTAGCGGGAGGGTCAGGTCCAGATACGCAGTATTTT.

This clone was observed a few times. The chain employs TRBV5-4 and TRBJ2-1; 12 nucleotides agree with TRBD2. V trimming: 4 bases; J trimming: 8 bases; junction bases outside the gene matches: 4. This CDR3 is built from 14 residues. In germline, CDR1 is SGHNT, CDR2 YYREEE (reference sequence). The CDR3 region is CASSLRLAGDEQFF. The CDR3 nucleotides are TGTGCCAGCAGCCTCAGACTAGCGGGAGATGAGCAGTTCTTC.

V gene TRBV7-9 combines with J gene TRBJ2-3, with 8 positions matching TRBD2. The CDR3 spans 16 residues. The germline V gene encodes CDR1 SEHNR and CDR2 FQNEAQ (reference sequence). Trimming cost V 5 bases and J 0 bases; bases outside gene matches: 7. This chain's CDR3 is CASSLSGDTSTDTQYF. For the CDR3, the DNA is TGTGCCAGCAGCCTTAGCGGGGATACTAGCACAGATACGCAGTATTTT.

Only a few counts were recorded for this clone. The chain is built from TRBV21-1 and TRBJ2-2; the table assigns TRBD1, which was not confirmed against the DNA. TRBV21-1 is labeled a pseudogene. CDR3 length: 17 residues. CDR3 amino acids: CASSKYRGTVDTGELFF. The CDR3 coding sequence is TGTGCCAGCAGCAAGTACCGCGGGACAGTAGACACCGGGGAGCTGTTTTTT.

The genes are TRBV27 and TRBJ1-3; D unresolved. The CDR3 sequence is 16 residues long. Germline CDR1 reads MNHEY; CDR2 reads SMNVEV (reference sequence). V gave up 6 bases and J gave up 0 bases, with 15 bases separating them. The CDR3 protein is CASRPGSFFSGNTIYF. CDR3 nucleotides: TGTGCCAGCAGGCCGGGATCCTTTTTCTCTGGAAACACCATATATTTT.

This chain joins TRBV12-2 and TRBJ2-7; TRBD2 is taken as the D call from the table, unchecked against the DNA. TRBV12-2 is an annotated pseudogene. The CDR3 is 15 amino acids. The CDR3 is CASRLDRLVVTEQYF. The CDR3 DNA follows: TGTGCAAGTCGCTTAGATCGGCTAGTTGTGACCGAGCAGTACTTC.

The V call is TRBV5-1, the J call TRBJ2-7, with 14 positions matching TRBD2. V trimming: 5 bases; J trimming: 6 bases; junction bases outside the gene matches: 10. Germline-derived CDR1 and CDR2 are SGHRS and YFSETQ. This CDR3 region has 16 residues. CDR3 in amino acids: CASRNSGTSGRSEQYF. In nucleotides, the CDR3 is TGCGCCAGCAGAAACTCCGGGACTAGCGGGAGAAGCGAGCAGTACTTC.

This clone came up a few times. The V and J genes are TRBV6-6 and TRBJ2-5, with a possible D match to TRBD2 (6 bases). Trimming took off 7 bases at V and 6 bases at J, with 18 bases between the two ends. CDR1 and CDR2 from the germline V gene are MNHNY and SVGAGI (reference sequence). The CDR3 covers 14 residues. As DNA, the CDR3 is TGTGCCAGCAATCCCGGGGGAGGTCAAAAGACCCAGTACTTC. As protein: CASNPGGGQKTQYF.

Regarding this clone: A read error may produce the germline difference seen at one junction end. The chain employs TRBV7-7 and TRBJ2-5; 11 bases are shared with TRBD2. The CDR3 totals 18 residues. Germline assignment: CDR1 SSHAT and CDR2 FNYEAQ (reference sequence). The CDR3: CASSKNVVAGGLQETQYF. In nucleotides, the CDR3 is TGTGCTAGCAGTAAAAACGTGGTAGCGGGAGGGTTACAAGAGACCCAGTACTTC.

The rearrangement links TRBV9 to TRBJ2-3; D possibly corresponds to TRBD2 (6 bases). V lost 4 bases, J lost 6 bases, and 12 bases lay in between. Germline V gene sequence: CDR1 SGDLS, CDR2 YYNGEE. This CDR3 contains 13 residues. The CDR3 loop reads CASSPTGDDTQYF. The CDR3, as DNA: TGTGCCAGCAGCCCCACGGGAGATGATACGCAGTATTTT.

V gene TRBV10-3 combines with J gene TRBJ2-7; 9 positions match TRBD2. The ends lost 10 bases at V and 5 bases at J; junction bases unmatched: 9. Germline loops: CDR1 ENHRY, CDR2 SYGVKD. The CDR3 has 13 residues. CDR3 sequence: CASNSGSGDEQYF. In DNA form, the CDR3 reads TGTGCCAGCAATAGCGGGAGTGGTGACGAGCAGTACTTC.